Following are 20 T cell receptor beta chains from one sample sequenced in a study of cytomegalovirus exposure and HLA in healthy donors. TCRdb's copy holds only in-frame clones and misses some; the assay was immunoSEQ multiplex PCR. The data contain over 70,000 clones, 85% to 95% of them seen just once; the ten biggest clones take up roughly 0.63%. The sample comprised PBMCs. Source of these receptors: a woman under 30 in good health and CMV-seronegative.

This sequence joins TRBV18 and TRBJ1-4; 8 nucleotides align to TRBD1. The CDR3 is 14 residues long. The junction had 0 bases not matched to a gene; V was cut back by 0 bases and J by 6 bases. Germline V CDR1 and CDR2: KGHSH, LQKENI. In DNA form, the CDR3 reads TGTGCCAGCTCACCACCGGGACAGGATGAAAAACTGTTTTTT. It codes for CASSPPGQDEKLFF.

The chain joins TRBV6-1 to TRBJ2-7; tentatively, D is TRBD2 (5 bases). Looked up from germline, CDR1 is MNHNS and CDR2 is SASEGT. Trimming stripped 2 bases from V and 0 bases from J, with 11 bases between. The CDR3 is 15 amino acids. The CDR3 sequence: CASSERETYSYEQYF. The DNA of the CDR3 is TGTGCCAGCAGTGAAAGGGAGACCTACTCCTACGAGCAGTACTTC.

The rearrangement links TRBV6-6 to TRBJ2-7; a weak D match, TRBD1 (5 bases). The CDR3 runs 15 residues. V dropped 3 bases and J dropped 0 bases, with 12 bases sitting between them. Per germline, CDR1 MNHNY and CDR2 SVGAGI (reference sequence). The CDR3 region is CASSYRQLSSYEQYF. In DNA form, the CDR3 reads TGTGCCAGCAGTTATCGACAGCTGAGCTCCTACGAGCAGTACTTC.

This CDR3 reads CASSLGTGSYNEQFF. The CDR3 DNA sequence: TGTGCCAGCAGTTTAGGGACAGGGTCCTACAATGAGCAGTTCTTC. The chain couples TRBV28 to TRBJ2-1, with TRBD1 identical over 9 bases. Germline lookup yields CDR1 MDHEN and CDR2 SYDVKM. The CDR3 runs 15 residues. V shed 2 bases, J shed 1 base, and the junction held 0 bases outside the gene matches.

V usage is TRBV6-6 and J usage is TRBJ2-4; the match to TRBD1 covers 7 bases. Trimming cost V 7 bases and J 7 bases; bases outside gene matches: 10. CDR1 is MNHNY and CDR2 is SVGAGI in the germline V gene (reference sequence). CDR3 size: 14 residues. The CDR3 loop reads CASTEDRAANIQYF. CDR3 nucleotides: TGTGCCAGCACCGAAGACAGGGCAGCGAACATTCAGTACTTC.

The chain has TRBV4-3 and TRBJ1-6; 11 bases are shared with TRBD1. This CDR3 comprises 16 residues. Germline loops: CDR1 LGHNA, CDR2 YSLEER. With V trimmed by 0 bases and J by 9 bases, 4 bases remained unmatched. CDR3 amino acids: CASSQEFGTGGSPLHF. As DNA, the CDR3 is TGCGCCAGCAGCCAAGAATTTGGGACAGGGGGTTCACCCCTCCACTTT.

The genes are TRBV2 and TRBJ2-1; 14 nucleotides agree with TRBD2. From germline, CDR1 is SNHLY and CDR2 FYNNEI. V was clipped by 8 bases and J by 13 bases; unmatched bases: 4. This CDR3 region has 12 residues. CDR3 coding DNA: TGTGCCAGCGGACTAGCGGGGGGCTTCCAGTTCTTC. Translating gives CASGLAGGFQFF.

V and J are TRBV2 and TRBJ2-5, with D unresolved. Germline CDR1 reads SNHLY; CDR2 reads FYNNEI. The CDR3 sequence is 13 residues long. V dropped 8 bases and J dropped 1 base, with 11 bases sitting between them. CDR3 sequence reads: CASFPYIQETQYF. The CDR3 DNA sequence: TGTGCCAGCTTCCCTTACATCCAAGAGACCCAGTACTTC.

This clone was seen a handful of times. The chain carries TRBV5-1 and TRBJ2-1; a weak D match, TRBD1 (5 bases). The CDR3 runs to 16 residues. Germline values: CDR1 SGHRS, CDR2 YFSETQ. V was shortened by 3 bases and J by 0 bases, with 13 bases between the two germline ends. This CDR3 reads CASSSRSDSSYNEQFF. In DNA form, the CDR3 reads TGCGCCAGCAGCTCCAGATCCGACAGCTCCTACAATGAGCAGTTCTTC.

This chain joins TRBV6-4 and TRBJ2-7; D gene unclear. V gave up 7 bases and J gave up 4 bases, with 8 bases separating them. Germline CDR1 and CDR2: MRHNA and SNTAGT. CDR3 length: 11 amino acids. The CDR3 nucleotides read TGTGCCAGCACGCTCGGTTACGAGCAGTACTTC. It yields the protein CASTLGYEQYF.

This clone was counted between two and nine times. V usage is TRBV6-4 and J usage is TRBJ1-2, with TRBD1 matching 9 bases. The CDR3 spans 13 residues. The junction had 0 bases not matched to a gene; V was cut back by 0 bases and J by 7 bases. Germline values: CDR1 MRHNA, CDR2 SNTAGT. DNA of the CDR3: TGTGCCAGCAGTGACTCGGACAGGGGTGGCTACACCTTC. Protein sequence: CASSDSDRGGYTF.

The chain has TRBV28 and TRBJ2-3; 9 bases are a match to TRBD2. Germline CDR1 reads MDHEN; CDR2 reads SYDVKM. With V trimmed by 5 bases and J by 15 bases, 18 bases remained unmatched. This CDR3 is built from 15 residues. CDR3 nucleotides: TGTGCCAGCAGTGGCCAAGCGGCTAGCGGGGAACCGCTATATTTT. It encodes CASSGQAASGEPLYF.

This rearrangement joins TRBV5-8 to TRBJ2-2, with 14 bases lining up with TRBD2. The CDR3 has 17 residues. Losses at the gene ends were 4 bases for V and 3 bases for J; bases not matched to a gene: 5. Germline V CDR1 and CDR2: SGHTS, YDEGEE. CDR3 bases: TGTGCCAGCAGCCCCGGGACTAGCGGGGGTGACACCGGGGAGCTGTTTTTT. Translation gives CASSPGTSGGDTGELFF.

The V call is TRBV5-5, the J call TRBJ2-5; D is ambiguous. Germline V gene lookup returns CDR1 SGHKS and CDR2 YYEKEE (reference sequence). This CDR3 comprises 12 residues. V was cut by 4 bases and J by 3 bases, with 7 bases left in between. CDR3 DNA: TGTGCCAGCAGCCGCCCGGAAGAGACCCAGTACTTC. Its protein product is CASSRPEETQYF.

This chain uses TRBV11-2 with TRBJ2-1, with TRBD2 matching 9 bases. The length of the CDR3 is 14 residues. The V gene end was trimmed by 3 bases and the J gene end by 8 bases; junction bases not matched to a gene: 5. Germline assignment: CDR1 SGHAT and CDR2 FQNNGV. The CDR3 DNA reads as TGTGCCAGCAGCTTCGGACTAGCGTTCGATGAGCAGTTCTTC. This sequence encodes CASSFGLAFDEQFF.

The V gene is TRBV14, the J gene TRBJ1-4, with D hard to call. The germline V gene encodes CDR1 SGHDN and CDR2 FVKESK. The CDR3 spans 15 residues. Between the trimmed V and J ends, which lost 0 bases and 8 bases, there was a span of 13 bases. CDR3 amino acids: CASSQDFASAEKLFF. For the CDR3, the DNA is TGTGCCAGCAGCCAAGACTTCGCCAGCGCCGAAAAACTGTTTTTT.

The count of this clone is one. V and J are TRBV7-3 and TRBJ1-1; D unresolved. Germline lookup yields CDR1 SGHTA and CDR2 FQGTGA. This CDR3 region has 15 residues. The ends were cut back, 5 bases at V and 1 base at J, with 14 bases in the middle. The CDR3 DNA reads TGTGCCAGCAGCCTCGAAGGCGGCAGGAACACTGAAGCTTTCTTT. Encoded protein: CASSLEGGRNTEAFF.

The chain links TRBV7-2 to TRBJ2-4; 8 bases are a match to TRBD1. The J segment lost 3 bases and the V segment lost 5 bases, leaving 12 bases of the junction unmatched. Germline V lookup: CDR1 SGHTA, CDR2 FQGNSA. The CDR3 is made up of 17 amino acids. This CDR3 reads CASSEAARGLVKNIQYF. CDR3 bases: TGTGCCAGCAGCGAAGCCGCCAGGGGGCTCGTCAAAAACATTCAGTACTTC.

The V call is TRBV23-1, the J call TRBJ1-5; D may be TRBD1 (6 bases). TRBV23-1 is placed among ORFs of uncertain function. This CDR3 is built from 16 residues. Trimming pared 6 bases from V and 0 bases from J, leaving 15 bases between. The CDR3 bases are TGCGCCAGCAGGGGGGCAGGGCGATATAGCAATCAGCCCCAGCATTTT. This translates into CASRGAGRYSNQPQHF.

A single count supports this clone. This CDR3 is CASSPDGQAWDEQFF. The CDR3 bases are TGTGCCAGCAGCCCGGATGGACAGGCCTGGGATGAGCAGTTCTTC. This sequence joins TRBV5-6 and TRBJ2-1, with 7 nucleotides matching TRBD1. The CDR3 runs 15 residues. The J segment lost 8 bases and the V segment lost 4 bases, leaving 12 bases of the junction unmatched. Germline V CDR1 and CDR2: SGHDT, YYEEEE.